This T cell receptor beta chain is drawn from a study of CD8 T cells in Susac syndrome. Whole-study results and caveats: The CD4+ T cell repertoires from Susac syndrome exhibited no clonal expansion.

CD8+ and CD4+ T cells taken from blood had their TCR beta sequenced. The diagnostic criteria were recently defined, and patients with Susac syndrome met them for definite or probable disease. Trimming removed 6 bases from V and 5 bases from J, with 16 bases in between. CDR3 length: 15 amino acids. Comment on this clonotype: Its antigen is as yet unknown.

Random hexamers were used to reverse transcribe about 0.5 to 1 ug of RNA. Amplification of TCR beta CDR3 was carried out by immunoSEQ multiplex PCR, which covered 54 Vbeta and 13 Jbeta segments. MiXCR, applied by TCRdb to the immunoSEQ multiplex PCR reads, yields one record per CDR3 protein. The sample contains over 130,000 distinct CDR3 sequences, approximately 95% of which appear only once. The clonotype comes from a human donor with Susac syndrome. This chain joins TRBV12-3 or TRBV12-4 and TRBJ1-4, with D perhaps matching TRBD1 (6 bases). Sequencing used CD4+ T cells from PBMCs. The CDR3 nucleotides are TGTGCCAGCAGGGCCTGGGGAGGGGGAAATGAAAAACTGTTTTTT. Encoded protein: CASRAWGGGNEKLFF.